The 8 T cell receptor beta chains below come from one sample, sequenced in a study of cytotoxic CD8 clonotypes in ibrutinib-treated CLL. TCRdb keeps only in-frame clones here, not all; method: immunoSEQ multiplex PCR. The sample consists of 43,000 or so clones, 65% of them appearing once. Sequencing used PBMCs, obtained after 24 months of ibrutinib treatment. The source of these receptors is a human donor with chronic lymphocytic leukemia.

The CDR3 DNA reads TGCGCCAGCAGACCTCAACAGGGGGCATCCTACGAGCAGTACTTC. It yields the protein CASRPQQGASYEQYF. This chain links TRBV5-1 with TRBJ2-7; 9 bases are shared with TRBD1. V trimming: 5 bases; J trimming: 1 base; junction bases outside the gene matches: 7. The germline V gene has CDR1 SGHRS and CDR2 YFSETQ. The CDR3 contains 15 residues.

This chain links TRBV9 with TRBJ2-1, with 15 bases matching TRBD2. Germline lookup yields CDR1 SGDLS and CDR2 YYNGEE. This CDR3 has 19 residues. J gave up 3 bases and V 1 base, and 8 bases lay outside the gene matches. This CDR3 is CASSVSGLAGGNFYNEQFF. CDR3 DNA: TGTGCCAGCAGCGTATCGGGACTAGCGGGGGGCAACTTCTACAATGAGCAGTTCTTC.

The chain has TRBV30 and TRBJ1-1; D perhaps matches TRBD1 (5 bases). Germline V gives CDR1 GTSNPN, CDR2 SVGIG (reference sequence). The CDR3 has 13 residues. V dropped 5 bases and J dropped 2 bases, with 12 bases sitting between them. Here the CDR3 DNA reads TGTGCCTGGTACCAGGGATATAACACTGAAGCTTTCTTT. It is translated as CAWYQGYNTEAFF.

The chain is built from TRBV25-1 and TRBJ2-3; no definite D call. Between the trimmed V and J ends, which lost 5 bases and 2 bases, there was a span of 5 bases. The CDR3 has 12 amino acids. Germline V gene lookup returns CDR1 MGHDK and CDR2 SYGVNS. CDR3 DNA sequence: TGTGCCAGCAGTCTCCACACAGATACGCAGTATTTT. Its translation is CASSLHTDTQYF.

This rearrangement joins TRBV9 to TRBJ2-7; 13 nucleotides match TRBD2. The germline V gene encodes CDR1 SGDLS and CDR2 YYNGEE. V was pared by 3 bases and J by 4 bases, with 7 bases of the junction left unmatched. CDR3 size: 16 residues. CDR3 nucleotides: TGTGCCAGCAGCGGGACTAGCGGGAGTAGGGTATACGAGCAGTACTTC. Encoded protein: CASSGTSGSRVYEQYF.

The rearrangement joins TRBV30 to TRBJ1-2; D gene uncertain. V was shortened by 2 bases and J by 1 base, with 8 bases between the two germline ends. The CDR3 sequence is 13 residues long. CDR1 and CDR2 from the germline V gene are GTSNPN and SVGIG (reference sequence). The CDR3, as DNA: TGTGCCTGGAGTCCGCGGAGTAACTATGGCTACACCTTC. This translates into CAWSPRSNYGYTF.

This chain uses TRBV6-5 with TRBJ2-4; TRBD1 aligns across 7 bases. The CDR3 has 12 amino acids. V shed 2 bases, J shed 8 bases, and the junction held 0 bases outside the gene matches. CDR1 is MNHEY, CDR2 SVGAGI, per germline. This CDR3 is CASSYTGDIQYF. In DNA, the CDR3 is TGTGCCAGCAGTTACACAGGGGACATTCAGTACTTC.

The rearrangement uses TRBV5-5 and TRBJ1-1, with D unclear. Germline lookup yields CDR1 SGHKS and CDR2 YYEKEE (reference sequence). The CDR3 extends over 15 amino acids. The V and J ends lost 0 bases and 4 bases respectively, with 13 bases between them. CDR3 in amino acids: CASSLAVGRATEAFF. The CDR3 nucleotides are TGTGCCAGCAGCTTGGCCGTAGGGAGGGCCACTGAAGCTTTCTTT.